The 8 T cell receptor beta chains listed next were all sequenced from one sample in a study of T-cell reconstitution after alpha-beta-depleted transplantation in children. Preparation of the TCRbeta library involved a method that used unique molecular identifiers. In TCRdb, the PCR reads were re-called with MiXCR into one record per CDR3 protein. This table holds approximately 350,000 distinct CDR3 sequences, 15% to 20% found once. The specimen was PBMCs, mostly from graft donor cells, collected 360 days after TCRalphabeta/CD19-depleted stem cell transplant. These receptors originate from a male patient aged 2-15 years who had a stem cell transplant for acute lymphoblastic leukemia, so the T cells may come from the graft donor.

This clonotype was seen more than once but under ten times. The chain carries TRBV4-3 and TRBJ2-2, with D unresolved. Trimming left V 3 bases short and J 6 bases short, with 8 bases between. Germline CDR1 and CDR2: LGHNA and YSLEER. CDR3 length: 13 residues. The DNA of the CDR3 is TGCGCCAGCAGCCATCAACAATCCGGGGAGCTGTTTTTT. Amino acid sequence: CASSHQQSGELFF.

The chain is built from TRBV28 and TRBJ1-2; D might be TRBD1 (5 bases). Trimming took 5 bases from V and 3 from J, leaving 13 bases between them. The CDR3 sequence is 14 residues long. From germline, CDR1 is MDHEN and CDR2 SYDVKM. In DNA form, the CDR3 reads TGTGCCAGCAGTCCCCACTGGGACTACTATGGCTACACCTTC. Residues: CASSPHWDYYGYTF.

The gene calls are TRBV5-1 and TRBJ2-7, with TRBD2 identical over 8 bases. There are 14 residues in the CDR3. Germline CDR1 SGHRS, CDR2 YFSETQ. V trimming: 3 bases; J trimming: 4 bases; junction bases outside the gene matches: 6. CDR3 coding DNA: TGCGCCAGCAGCTGGTTAGCGGGAAATTACGAGCAGTACTTC. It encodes CASSWLAGNYEQYF. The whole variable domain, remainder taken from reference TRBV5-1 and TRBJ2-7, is KAGVTQTPRYLIKTRGQQVTLSCSPISGHRSVSWYQQTPGQGLQFLFEYFSETQRNKGNFPGRFSGRQFSNSRSEMNVSTLELGDSALYLCASSWLAGNYEQYFGPGTRLTVT.

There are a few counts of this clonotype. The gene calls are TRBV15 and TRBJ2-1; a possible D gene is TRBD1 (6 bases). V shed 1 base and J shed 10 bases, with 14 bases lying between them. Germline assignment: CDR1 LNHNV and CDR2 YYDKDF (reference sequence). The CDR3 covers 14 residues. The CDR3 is CATSRVPHRDEQFF. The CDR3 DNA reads TGTGCCACCAGCAGAGTCCCCCACAGGGACGAGCAGTTCTTC. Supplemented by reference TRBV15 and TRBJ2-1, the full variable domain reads DAMVIQNPRYQVTQFGKPVTLSCSQTLNHNVMYWYQQKSSQAPKLLFHYYDKDFNNEADTPDNFQSRRPNTSFCFLDIRSPGLGDTAMYLCATSRVPHRDEQFFGPGTRLTVL.

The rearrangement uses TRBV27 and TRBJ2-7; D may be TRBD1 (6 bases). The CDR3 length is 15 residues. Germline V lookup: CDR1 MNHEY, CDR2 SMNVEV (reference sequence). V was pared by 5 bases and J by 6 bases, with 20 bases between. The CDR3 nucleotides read TGTGCCAGCAGTCCCCGGGGACAAGGCTTAATCGAGCAGTACTTC. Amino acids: CASSPRGQGLIEQYF.

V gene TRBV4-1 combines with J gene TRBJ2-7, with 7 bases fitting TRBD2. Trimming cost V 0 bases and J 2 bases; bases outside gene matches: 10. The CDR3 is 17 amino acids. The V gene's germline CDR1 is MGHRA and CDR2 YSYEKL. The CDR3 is CASSQDWRILATYEQYF. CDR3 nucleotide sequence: TGCGCCAGCAGCCAAGATTGGAGGATACTAGCGACCTACGAGCAGTACTTC.

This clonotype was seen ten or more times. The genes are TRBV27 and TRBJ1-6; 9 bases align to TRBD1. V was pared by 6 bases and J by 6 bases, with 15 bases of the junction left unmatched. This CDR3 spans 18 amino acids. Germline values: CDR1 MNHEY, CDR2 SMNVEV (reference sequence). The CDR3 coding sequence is TGTGCCAGCAGCCGGACAGGGGCACCCTCCTACCTTAATTCACCCCTCCACTTT. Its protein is CASSRTGAPSYLNSPLHF.

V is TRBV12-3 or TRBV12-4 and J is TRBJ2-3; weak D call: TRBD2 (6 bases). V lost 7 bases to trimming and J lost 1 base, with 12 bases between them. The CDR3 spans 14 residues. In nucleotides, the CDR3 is TGTGCCAGCAATCGGGACTGGGGCACAGATACGCAGTATTTT. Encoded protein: CASNRDWGTDTQYF.